These T cell receptor beta chains were read from a single sample in a study of T cell responses to AZD1222 COVID-19 vaccine. Method: immunoSEQ multiplex PCR; TCRdb's copy keeps in-frame clones and lacks some. The table has around 71,000 clones, roughly 80% seen once. Source: peripheral blood, taken on day 0 of AZD1222 vaccination. The receptors derive from an adult in good health. Both conserved end residues are trimmed from each CDR3.

V,CDR3
TRBV7-2,ASSRPGLADNSYEQY
TRBV3-1/TRBV3-2,ASSQDLGYTEAF
TRBV15,ATSRDGRWDEKLF
TRBV5-1,ASSLGLGVGEQY
TRBV27,ASSFGTGAYEQY
TRBV18,ASSGPQGAYEQY
TRBV7-2,ASSPTPPPERDGYT
TRBV3-1/TRBV3-2,ASTRGENTNEQF
TRBV25-1,ASSDVPGQLSYEQY
TRBV6-5,ASSYSTGGGYGYT
TRBV12-3/TRBV12-4,ASSEGAAVKAF
TRBV5-6,ASSLFTGGGNEQY
TRBV10-1,ATQQTSNSYNEQF
TRBV18,ASSPPDRPNTEAF
TRBV9,ASSPSALTRSGSTDTQY
TRBV2,ASSGRLGGPTYEQY
TRBV30,AWRKGSSGNTIY
TRBV2,ASTPLLAGIQETQY
TRBV11-3,ASSLGVAGGRYNEQF
TRBV2,ASSVIPANEQF
TRBV19,ASSSGSGNNSPLH
TRBV5-1,ASSLVGQNSPLH
TRBV5-6,ASSLRASSGNTIY
TRBV25-1,ASSEGLAPLH
TRBV2,ASSERPGSYGYT
TRBV4-3,ASSQDRGAGYGYT
TRBV13,ASSGRTSGSDEQY